This paragraph covers one TCR beta chain sequence. This specimen comes from a study of control samples from healthy donors and cancer patients. The assay was immunoSEQ multiplex PCR, and TCRdb's table has in-frame clones only and misses some. The sample lists 130,000 to 150,000 clones, 75% to 95% occurring once. What was sequenced was blood. The TCR sequence derives from a young man in good health.

The CDR3 DNA reads as TGTGCCTGGACGAGGCGGACAGATACGCAGTATTTT. Translating gives CAWTRRTDTQYF. V usage is TRBV30 and J usage is TRBJ2-3, with unresolved D. Trimming took off 4 bases at V and 3 bases at J, with 8 bases between the two ends. Germline lookup yields CDR1 GTSNPN and CDR2 SVGIG (reference sequence). The CDR3 is 12 amino acids.